This T cell receptor (beta chain) is drawn from a study of spatial heterogeneity in lung cancer. The wider study: When available, follow-up PBMC samples taken a median of approximately two years after resection were sequenced. Within raw reads, each unique TCR and UMI combination appeared on average more than ten times.

MiXCR, run by TCRdb on the 5' RACE reads, gives a single entry per CDR3 protein. The data contain 110,000 or so distinct CDR3 sequences, roughly 10% of them singletons. This clonotype was picked up many times. The time point was: blood at routine non-recurrence follow-up after resection. Whole RNA from tumor, nontumor lung or frozen PBMC was sequenced unsorted. The source is a female donor with early-stage non-small cell lung cancer. Sequencing was performed on PBMCs, taken at follow-up.

CDR3 loop: CASSKRLAGGFLSSYNEQFF. The CDR3 DNA reads TGTGCCAGCAGCAAAAGACTAGCGGGAGGTTTCTTAAGCTCCTACAATGAGCAGTTCTTC. The chain recombines TRBV14 with TRBJ2-1; 13 positions agree with TRBD2. From germline, CDR1 is SGHDN and CDR2 FVKESK. Losses at the gene ends were 5 bases for V and 0 bases for J; bases not matched to a gene: 13. The CDR3 is made up of 20 amino acids.